The 24 T cell receptor beta chains below were found in one sample sequenced in a study of molecular identifiers for immune sequencing clone quantification. A single record per CDR3 protein comes from TCRdb applying MiXCR to the PCR reads. The data show 490,000 or so distinct CDR3 sequences, about 26% seen once. The sequenced material came from naive CD8+ T cells from blood, with Jurkat cell RNA spiked in. Subset denoted: FACS-sorted CD8+CD4-CCR7+CD45RA+ naive T cells. Source of these receptors: a human donor in good health. Some libraries in this study had Jurkat cell RNA spiked in.

This clonotype was seen only a few times. The chain is built from TRBV29-1 and TRBJ2-7; 9 bases are shared with TRBD1. The germline V gene has CDR1 SQVTM and CDR2 ANQGSEA. The CDR3 runs 14 residues. Trimming took 6 bases from V and 4 from J; bases not matched to a gene: 10. CDR3 region: CSVGDRANWYEQYF. CDR3 in DNA: TGCAGCGTCGGGGACAGGGCGAATTGGTACGAGCAGTACTTC.

The CDR3 sequence is CATSDLGGGPYNEQFF. For the CDR3, the DNA is TGTGCCACCAGTGATTTGGGGGGGGGCCCCTACAATGAGCAGTTCTTC. The rearrangement links TRBV24-1 to TRBJ2-1, with D possibly matching TRBD2 (7 bases). The CDR3 extends over 16 amino acids. V lost 0 bases and J lost 2, with 10 bases in between. Germline values: CDR1 KGHDR, CDR2 SFDVKD.

This clonotype was recorded many times. V is TRBV2 and J is TRBJ1-1, with TRBD1 matching 9 bases. This CDR3 has 13 residues. The V gene's germline CDR1 is SNHLY and CDR2 FYNNEI. With V trimmed by 6 bases and J by 6 bases, 5 bases remained unmatched. The CDR3 bases are TGTGCCAGCAGGGGACAGGGCTCCCCTGAAGCTTTCTTT. Protein sequence: CASRGQGSPEAFF.

This clonotype occurred a few times. This chain links TRBV20-1 with TRBJ1-5, with TRBD1 matching 12 bases. V shed 5 bases, J shed 1 base, and the junction held 12 bases outside the gene matches. Germline values: CDR1 DFQATT, CDR2 SNEGSKA (reference sequence). The CDR3 is made up of 18 amino acids. CDR3 sequence: CSAPSGTGGVGSNQPQHF. The CDR3 DNA reads as TGCAGTGCTCCTTCCGGGACAGGGGGCGTAGGGAGCAATCAGCCCCAGCATTTT.

This clonotype was observed a handful of times. The V and J genes are TRBV7-2 and TRBJ2-7; D call uncertain. The germline CDR1 and CDR2 sequences are SGHTA and FQGNSA. This CDR3 spans 14 amino acids. V dropped 5 bases and J dropped 2 bases, with 13 bases sitting between them. CDR3 DNA: TGTGCCAGCAGCCCCCAGCCAGGTACCTACGAGCAGTACTTC. Translated: CASSPQPGTYEQYF. Looking up the rest from reference TRBV7-2 and TRBJ2-7 gives the full variable domain: GAGVSQSPSNKVTEKGKDVELRCDPISGHTALYWYRQSLGQGLEFLIYFQGNSAPDKSGLPSDRFSAERTGGSVSTLTIQRTQQEDSAVYLCASSPQPGTYEQYFGPGTRLTVT.

V is TRBV6-2 or TRBV6-3 and J is TRBJ2-7; 9 bases line up with TRBD1. In germline, CDR1 is MNHEY, CDR2 SVGEGT. V shed 7 bases, J shed 8 bases, and the junction held 12 bases outside the gene matches. This CDR3 has 14 amino acids. The CDR3 loop is CASNHRDRVLKQYF. CDR3 coding DNA: TGTGCCAGCAACCACCGGGACAGGGTCCTTAAGCAGTACTTC.

This clonotype was seen repeatedly, ten times or more. The chain employs TRBV21-1 and TRBJ1-1; whether TRBD1, the table's D call, matches the DNA was not checked. TRBV21-1 is listed as a pseudogene. This CDR3 has 12 amino acids. The DNA for the CDR3 is TGTGCCAGCAGCTCCCAGTACCCGGGGGCTTTCTTT. Its translation: CASSSQYPGAFF.

This clonotype was recorded a few times. The V call is TRBV12-3 or TRBV12-4, the J call TRBJ1-4, with D unresolved. The V gene lost 6 bases and the J gene lost 11 bases, with 16 bases spanning the gap. The CDR3 is 13 amino acids. CDR3 sequence reads: CASSLMVGRKLFF. DNA for the CDR3: TGTGCCAGCAGCCTTATGGTAGGGAGGAAACTGTTTTTT.

On this clonotype itself: A read error is likely, as this CDR3 ends without the conserved phenylalanine or tryptophan. The rearrangement links TRBV5-1 to TRBJ1-1, with a possible D match to TRBD1 (6 bases). This CDR3 is built from 16 residues. V was shortened by 4 bases and J by 1 base, with 17 bases between the two germline ends. Germline loops: CDR1 SGHRS, CDR2 YFSETQ. The CDR3 DNA is TGCGCCAGCAGCCCGGGGGCGGGGGTTAAGAACACTGAAGCTTTCCTT. This codes for CASSPGAGVKNTEAFL.

V is TRBV13 and J is TRBJ2-3, with TRBD2 matching 15 bases. The CDR3 is made up of 19 amino acids. Germline values: CDR1 PRHDT, CDR2 FYEKMQ (reference sequence). J lost 0 bases, V lost 5 bases, and 9 bases had no gene match. In DNA, the CDR3 is TGTGCCAGCAGCGAGTCTTGGGGACTAGCGGGGGGTAGCACAGATACGCAGTATTTT. It specifies CASSESWGLAGGSTDTQYF.

This clonotype was counted only a few times. V is TRBV28 and J is TRBJ1-5; TRBD1 is a possible D gene (5 bases). Per germline, CDR1 MDHEN and CDR2 SYDVKM. The CDR3 is 14 amino acids. With 7 bases removed from V and 7 bases from J, the gap between germline ends came to 17 bases. CDR3 in amino acids: CASTWRGVTQPQHF. CDR3 DNA: TGTGCCAGCACTTGGAGAGGGGTGACGCAGCCCCAGCATTTT.

This chain uses TRBV6-6 with TRBJ1-4; no reliable D call. Per the germline V gene, CDR1 is MNHNY and CDR2 is SVGAGI (reference sequence). The germline V and J ends were trimmed by 5 bases and 4 bases, with 2 bases remaining between them. The CDR3 runs to 11 residues. The CDR3 nucleotides read TGTGCCAGCAGTAATAATGAAAAACTGTTTTTT. This translates into CASSNNEKLFF.

This chain joins TRBV12-3 or TRBV12-4 and TRBJ1-2; the D is unclear. This CDR3 comprises 13 residues. V was cut by 6 bases and J by 3 bases, with 11 bases left in between. The CDR3 protein is CASSFSNHYGYTF. Here the CDR3 DNA reads TGTGCCAGCAGCTTCAGTAACCACTATGGCTACACCTTC.

This clonotype was counted between two and nine times. A much larger clone differs from this one at a single base, so this may be a read error. The chain joins TRBV29-1 to TRBJ2-3; possibly TRBD2 for D (6 bases). CDR3 length equals 18 residues. The V gene's germline CDR1 is SQVTM and CDR2 ANQGSEA. V lost 0 bases to trimming and J lost 2 bases, with 21 bases between them. In nucleotides, the CDR3 is TGCAGCGTTGAAGAGGCTGGGACTGGCGGGGAATACACAGATACGCAGTATTTT. Protein: CSVEEAGTGGEYTDTQYF.

The rearrangement joins TRBV11-2 to TRBJ1-1, with D possibly being TRBD1 (5 bases). The CDR3 loop spans 14 amino acids. In germline, CDR1 is SGHAT, CDR2 FQNNGV. The V and J ends lost 2 bases and 6 bases respectively, with 13 bases between them. The CDR3 sequence is CASSLLRGFAEAFF. DNA for the CDR3: TGTGCCAGCAGCTTATTAAGGGGCTTCGCTGAAGCTTTCTTT.

This clonotype has just a few counts. This sequence joins TRBV27 and TRBJ2-7; D unclear. V was cut by 2 bases and J by 0 bases, with 11 bases left in between. The CDR3 length is 15 residues. Germline lookup yields CDR1 MNHEY and CDR2 SMNVEV (reference sequence). The CDR3 nucleotides read TGTGCCAGCAGTTTACGAGGAGATAGCTCCTACGAGCAGTACTTC. Translating it yields CASSLRGDSSYEQYF.

The chain uses TRBV19 and TRBJ2-7; D may be TRBD1 (6 bases). The CDR3 is 14 residues long. V was pared by 2 bases and J by 0 bases, with 8 bases between. The germline gives CDR1 LNHDA, CDR2 SQIVND (reference sequence). The CDR3 sequence is CASSITGSSYEQYF. In DNA form, the CDR3 reads TGTGCCAGTAGTATAACAGGGTCCTCCTACGAGCAGTACTTC.

This clonotype was detected ten times or more. The rearrangement uses TRBV29-1 and TRBJ2-6; D may be TRBD1 (5 bases). CDR3 length equals 14 residues. Germline CDR1 SQVTM, CDR2 ANQGSEA. Trimming shortened V by 4 bases and J by 1 base, and 8 bases separated the two germline ends. CDR3 bases: TGCAGCGTTGTTGGGGCGTCTGGGGCCAACGTCCTGACTTTC. Translation gives CSVVGASGANVLTF.

The genes are TRBV4-3 and TRBJ1-1; 8 bases match TRBD1. V shed 7 bases and J 10 bases; nucleotides not matched to a gene: 14. The CDR3 extends over 14 amino acids. Germline-derived CDR1 and CDR2 are LGHNA and YSLEER. CDR3 region: CASTQAITGGGAFF. The DNA of the CDR3 is TGCGCCAGCACCCAGGCCATTACAGGGGGGGGAGCTTTCTTT.

This clonotype has a count of ten or more. This chain links TRBV29-1 with TRBJ2-2, with 9 bases lining up with TRBD1. This CDR3 is 15 amino acids long. Looked up from germline, CDR1 is SQVTM and CDR2 is ANQGSEA. V shed 4 bases and J 6 bases; nucleotides not matched to a gene: 9. The CDR3 here is CSVGPTGGRSGELFF. CDR3 coding DNA: TGCAGCGTTGGGCCGACAGGGGGAAGGTCCGGGGAGCTGTTTTTT.

This chain joins TRBV4-3 and TRBJ2-7; possible D gene TRBD2, 5 bases. Trimming took off 1 base at V and 3 bases at J, with 13 bases between the two ends. Germline CDR1 and CDR2: LGHNA and YSLEER. The CDR3 runs to 15 residues. The CDR3 is CASSQGPGEGYEQYF. CDR3 DNA sequence: TGCGCCAGCAGCCAAGGACCCGGGGAAGGCTACGAGCAGTACTTC.

This clonotype was detected ten times or more. The chain recombines TRBV29-1 with TRBJ2-7, with 14 positions matching TRBD2. This CDR3 spans 16 amino acids. CDR1 and CDR2 from the germline V gene are SQVTM and ANQGSEA. V lost 4 bases to trimming and J lost 5 bases; unmatched junction nucleotides: 10. CDR3 amino acids: CSVVLTTSGGADEQYF. CDR3 nucleotide sequence: TGCAGCGTTGTACTCACGACTAGCGGGGGGGCGGACGAGCAGTACTTC.

This clonotype came up a few times. This chain uses TRBV7-9 with TRBJ1-2; 8 nucleotides line up with TRBD1. The CDR3 consists of 16 residues. V lost 4 bases, J lost 5 bases, and 12 bases stayed unmatched. Per the germline V gene, CDR1 is SEHNR and CDR2 is FQNEAQ (reference sequence). The CDR3 is CASSSEGQELRYGYTF. The DNA for the CDR3 is TGTGCCAGCAGCTCAGAGGGACAGGAACTACGATATGGCTACACCTTC.

J is TRBJ1-4 and V is TRBV7-6; 7 bases fit TRBD1. V was pared by 1 base and J by 0 bases, with 14 bases of the junction left unmatched. Germline CDR1 reads SGHVS; CDR2 reads FNYEAQ. The CDR3 extends over 20 amino acids. CDR3 residues: CASSLGPGRGVFPTNEKLFF. The CDR3 DNA is TGTGCCAGCAGCTTAGGTCCCGGCAGGGGGGTGTTTCCAACTAATGAAAAACTGTTTTTT.